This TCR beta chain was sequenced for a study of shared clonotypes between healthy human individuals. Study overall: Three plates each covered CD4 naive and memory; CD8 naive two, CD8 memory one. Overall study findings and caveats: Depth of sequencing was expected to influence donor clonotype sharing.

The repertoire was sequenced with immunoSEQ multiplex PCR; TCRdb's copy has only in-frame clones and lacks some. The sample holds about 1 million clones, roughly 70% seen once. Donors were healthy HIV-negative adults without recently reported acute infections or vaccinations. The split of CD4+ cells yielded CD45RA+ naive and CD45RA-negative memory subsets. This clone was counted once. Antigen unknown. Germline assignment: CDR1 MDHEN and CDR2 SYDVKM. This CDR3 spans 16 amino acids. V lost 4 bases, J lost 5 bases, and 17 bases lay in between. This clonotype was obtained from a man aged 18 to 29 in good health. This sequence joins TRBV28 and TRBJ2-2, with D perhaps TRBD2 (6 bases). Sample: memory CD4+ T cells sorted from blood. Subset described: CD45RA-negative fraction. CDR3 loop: CASSSTSRAGTGELFF. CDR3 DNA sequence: TGTGCCAGCAGTTCGACCTCACGGGCGGGGACCGGGGAGCTGTTTTTT.